One sample yielded the 13 T cell receptor beta chains listed below, sequenced in a study of human T cells and chemical hapten exposure. The library tagged individual cDNA molecules with unique molecular identifiers. Each CDR3 protein gets one entry after TCRdb re-called the reads with MiXCR. The sample holds about 120,000 distinct CDR3 sequences, over 7% seen once. Total RNA came from unfractionated whole blood. The material sequenced was whole blood. The receptors derive from a human donor in good health. Some clones in this sample may be carry-over from other donors' samples.

This clonotype was observed a few times. The chain links TRBV5-1 to TRBJ1-1; 9 positions match TRBD1. The CDR3 runs to 15 residues. The V gene end was trimmed by 0 bases and the J gene end by 10 bases; junction bases not matched to a gene: 10. Germline CDR1 reads SGHRS; CDR2 reads YFSETQ. In nucleotides, the CDR3 is TGCGCCAGCAGCTTGGGTGTCGACAGGGGGAGTCGAGCTTTCTTT. Translated, it gives CASSLGVDRGSRAFF. Full variable domain (rest looked up from reference TRBV5-1 and TRBJ1-1): KAGVTQTPRYLIKTRGQQVTLSCSPISGHRSVSWYQQTPGQGLQFLFEYFSETQRNKGNFPGRFSGRQFSNSRSEMNVSTLELGDSALYLCASSLGVDRGSRAFFGQGTRLTVV.

The chain is built from TRBV7-9 and TRBJ1-1, with TRBD1 matching 9 bases. Trimming at V came to 5 bases and at J to 8 bases, leaving 15 bases not matched to a gene. This CDR3 is 16 amino acids long. Per the germline V gene, CDR1 is SEHNR and CDR2 is FQNEAQ (reference sequence). CDR3 residues: CASSPPTRDRVREAFF. The CDR3 nucleotides are TGTGCCAGCAGCCCGCCCACACGGGACAGGGTTAGAGAAGCTTTCTTT.

The rearrangement uses TRBV7-9 and TRBJ2-1, with 8 bases lining up with TRBD2. CDR3 length: 16 amino acids. CDR1 is SEHNR and CDR2 is FQNEAQ in the germline V gene (reference sequence). J lost 2 bases, V lost 4 bases, and 7 bases had no gene match. The CDR3 sequence is CASSSSAGEPYNEQFF. The CDR3 coding sequence is TGTGCCAGCAGCTCCTCAGCGGGAGAACCCTACAATGAGCAGTTCTTC. The full variable domain, with the rest looked up from reference TRBV7-9 and TRBJ2-1, is DTGVSQNPRHKITKRGQNVTFRCDPISEHNRLYWYRQTLGQGPEFLTYFQNEAQLEKSRLLSDRFSAERPKGSFSTLEIQRTEQGDSAMYLCASSSSAGEPYNEQFFGPGTRLTVL.

In this sample, this clonotype turned up a few times. The chain has TRBV18 and TRBJ2-1; no clear D gene. CDR1 and CDR2 (germline): KGHSH, LQKENI. Trimming took off 2 bases at V and 3 bases at J, with 5 bases between the two ends. There are 13 residues in the CDR3. CDR3 loop: CASSPTVYNEQFF. CDR3 nucleotide sequence: TGTGCCAGCTCACCAACTGTCTACAATGAGCAGTTCTTC. Full variable domain (remainder filled in from reference TRBV18 and TRBJ2-1): NAGVMQNPRHLVRRRGQEARLRCSPMKGHSHVYWYRQLPEEGLKFMVYLQKENIIDESGMPKERFSAEFPKEGPSILRIQQVVRGDSAAYFCASSPTVYNEQFFGPGTRLTVL.

The rearrangement joins TRBV20-1 to TRBJ2-7; possibly TRBD2 for D (6 bases). CDR3 size: 13 residues. Looked up from germline, CDR1 is DFQATT and CDR2 is SNEGSKA (reference sequence). Trimming removed 5 bases at V and 0 bases at J, with 11 bases between. The CDR3 sequence is CSAVRDFSYEQYF. DNA of the CDR3: TGCAGTGCTGTCCGGGACTTCTCCTACGAGCAGTACTTC.

This clonotype was seen only a few times. V usage is TRBV5-4 and J usage is TRBJ2-7; D is perhaps TRBD2 (6 bases). Per germline, CDR1 SGHNT and CDR2 YYREEE (reference sequence). The CDR3 runs 14 residues. Trimming removed 3 bases at V and 7 bases at J, with 17 bases between. The CDR3 DNA follows: TGTGCCAGCAGCTCGGGACGGGGGTTTGGGGAGCAGTACTTC. Protein product: CASSSGRGFGEQYF.

The table lists this clonotype with many counts. The chain carries TRBV6-5 and TRBJ2-7; TRBD1 agrees at 9 bases. The CDR3 loop spans 14 amino acids. V trimming: 6 bases; J trimming: 2 bases; junction bases outside the gene matches: 5. Germline V gives CDR1 MNHEY, CDR2 SVGAGI. CDR3 nucleotide sequence: TGTGCCAGCAGAGCCAGACAGGGGGCCTACGAGCAGTACTTC. Translating gives CASRARQGAYEQYF.

The chain combines TRBV20-1 with TRBJ2-1, with no clear D. The CDR3 loop spans 16 amino acids. V lost 0 bases, J lost 2 bases, and 14 bases lay in between. The germline gives CDR1 DFQATT, CDR2 SNEGSKA (reference sequence). In DNA form, the CDR3 reads TGCAGTGCTAGAGATTCCGCAACTCCAACCTACAATGAGCAGTTCTTC. Translation gives CSARDSATPTYNEQFF.

This clonotype was observed at least ten times. This chain's CDR3 is CASSLVQGSEKLFF. The CDR3 DNA is TGTGCCAGCAGCTTAGTCCAGGGGAGTGAAAAACTGTTTTTT. The chain carries TRBV7-6 and TRBJ1-4; D possibly corresponds to TRBD1 (6 bases). Germline V CDR1 and CDR2: SGHVS, FNYEAQ. This CDR3 contains 14 residues. V lost 1 base and J lost 7, with 10 bases in between.

This clonotype was seen more than once but under ten times. The rearrangement links TRBV9 to TRBJ2-2, with TRBD2 as a possible D gene (6 bases). The CDR3 contains 15 residues. Germline V lookup: CDR1 SGDLS, CDR2 YYNGEE. V was pared by 0 bases and J by 2 bases, with 8 bases between. The CDR3 spells CASSVAGANTGELFF. In nucleotides, the CDR3 is TGTGCCAGCAGCGTAGCGGGAGCCAACACCGGGGAGCTGTTTTTT.

This clonotype was counted at least ten times. This rearrangement joins TRBV20-1 to TRBJ1-4; 10 bases are a match to TRBD1. Germline V gene lookup returns CDR1 DFQATT and CDR2 SNEGSKA (reference sequence). J lost 2 bases, V lost 2 bases, and 8 bases had no gene match. The CDR3 contains 17 residues. CDR3 sequence: CSARSGTGAGTNEKLFF. The CDR3, as DNA: TGCAGTGCTAGATCGGGGACAGGGGCAGGGACTAATGAAAAACTGTTTTTT.

This clonotype was observed at least ten times. This chain uses TRBV18 with TRBJ2-7; 10 bases are a match to TRBD1. Unmatched junction bases numbered 6, after V lost 5 bases and J lost 5 bases. Looked up from germline, CDR1 is KGHSH and CDR2 is LQKENI. There are 14 residues in the CDR3. CDR3 in DNA: TGTGCCAGCTCAACACGGGACAGGGGCCACGAGCAGTACTTC. Its translation is CASSTRDRGHEQYF. Based on the CDR3 plus reference TRBV18 and TRBJ2-7, the full variable domain is NAGVMQNPRHLVRRRGQEARLRCSPMKGHSHVYWYRQLPEEGLKFMVYLQKENIIDESGMPKERFSAEFPKEGPSILRIQQVVRGDSAAYFCASSTRDRGHEQYFGPGTRLTVT.

This clonotype was seen ten or more times. This chain joins TRBV7-3 and TRBJ2-2; D possibly corresponds to TRBD2 (6 bases). V lost 1 base to trimming and J lost 1 base, with 10 bases between them. The CDR3 loop spans 16 amino acids. CDR1 is SGHTA and CDR2 is FQGTGA in the germline V gene. The CDR3 sequence is CASSLKLGGNTGELFF. The CDR3 DNA is TGTGCCAGCAGCTTAAAACTGGGGGGGAACACCGGGGAGCTGTTTTTT.